A selection of T cell receptor beta chains follows, all from one sample in a study of OX40 agonist ivuxolimab in advanced cancers. Sequencing was performed with immunoSEQ multiplex PCR; in TCRdb, only in-frame clones are kept and a portion is missing. The sample shows about 73,000 clones, over 75% of them seen only once. The material was CD4+ or CD8+ T cells sorted from blood, obtained in a trial of the OX40 agonist ivuxolimab. All receptors come from an adult with an advanced solid tumor such as melanoma, head and neck, liver or kidney cancer. Each CDR3 is given with its conserved first and last residue. A D gene is named only where the DNA matches it firmly. Clone sizes are given selectively: once, few, many, or a class where the clone is expanded.

J gene	D gene	V gene	clone size	CDR3 protein	CDR3 DNA
TRBJ2-1	TRBD1	TRBV28	.	CASSPRTGDEQFF	TGTGCCAGCAGTCCCCGGACAGGGGATGAGCAGTTCTTC
TRBJ2-1	.	TRBV11-1	.	CASSLARATNEQFF	TGTGCCAGCAGCTTAGCCCGGGCGACAAATGAGCAGTTCTTC
TRBJ2-5	.	TRBV14	.	CASSRGTLETQYF	TGTGCCAGCAGCCGGGGCACCTTAGAGACCCAGTACTTC
TRBJ2-3	.	TRBV30	.	CAWSGGDPDTQYF	TGTGCCTGGAGTGGGGGAGATCCAGATACGCAGTATTTT
TRBJ2-7	.	TRBV5-8	few	CATEEAHEQYF	TGTGCCACCGAGGAGGCCCACGAGCAGTACTTC
TRBJ2-5	.	TRBV5-6	.	CASSSRDTQETQYF	TGTGCCAGCAGCTCACGGGACACCCAAGAGACCCAGTACTTC
TRBJ2-1	.	TRBV5-1	.	CASSLAERSNEQFF	TGCGCCAGCAGCTTGGCAGAGCGTTCCAATGAGCAGTTCTTC
TRBJ2-4	TRBD1	TRBV27	.	CASGRTGVKNIQYF	TGTGCCAGCGGAAGGACAGGGGTAAAAAACATTCAGTACTTC
TRBJ1-2	.	TRBV5-5	.	CASSSMTGGYGYTF	TGTGCCAGCAGCTCGATGACAGGTGGCTATGGCTACACCTTC
TRBJ1-2	TRBD1	TRBV7-8	.	CASSFAGQGAGGYTF	TGTGCCAGCAGCTTCGCGGGACAGGGGGCAGGTGGCTACACCTTC
TRBJ1-3	TRBD1	TRBV10-3	.	CAIMRTGGITGNTIYF	TGTGCCATCATGCGGACAGGGGGAATCACTGGAAACACCATATATTTT
TRBJ2-1	TRBD1	TRBV6-6	.	CASSYGGQETYNEQFF	TGTGCCAGCAGTTACGGGGGACAGGAAACCTACAATGAGCAGTTCTTC
TRBJ2-7	TRBD1	TRBV29-1	.	CSVGAGGTLEQYF	TGCAGCGTTGGGGCAGGGGGCACATTAGAGCAGTACTTC
TRBJ2-6	.	TRBV2	.	CASSDSAPLFSGANVLTF	TGTGCCAGCAGTGACTCGGCTCCCTTGTTTTCTGGGGCCAACGTCCTGACTTTC
TRBJ1-2	.	TRBV9	.	CASSPSAAYGYTF	TGTGCCAGCAGCCCTTCGGCGGCCTATGGCTACACCTTC
TRBJ2-5	.	TRBV19	.	CASRETGSQGGETQYF	TGTGCCAGTAGGGAGACAGGTTCTCAAGGAGGAGAGACCCAGTACTTC
TRBJ2-6	.	TRBV6-1	.	CASSEMLVAASSGANVLTF	TGTGCCAGCAGTGAAATGTTGGTGGCTGCAAGCTCTGGGGCCAACGTCCTGACTTTC
TRBJ1-2	.	TRBV2	.	CASRARDTPGGYTF	TGTGCCAGCAGGGCAAGGGACACCCCGGGAGGCTACACCTTC
TRBJ1-4	.	TRBV30	.	CAWSEGLGVEKLFF	TGTGCCTGGAGTGAGGGATTAGGGGTTGAAAAACTGTTTTTT
TRBJ2-4	TRBD2	TRBV5-1	.	CASSLLLADNIQYF	TGCGCCAGCAGCTTGCTACTAGCGGATAACATTCAGTACTTC
TRBJ1-1	TRBD1	TRBV19	.	CASRGQGPSDF	TGTGCCAGTCGTGGACAGGGCCCGAGCGACTTT
TRBJ2-7	.	TRBV29-1	.	CSVHTYRAGLLTYEQYF	TGCAGCGTCCACACATATCGGGCAGGGCTTCTCACCTACGAGCAGTACTTC
TRBJ1-4	.	TRBV18	.	CASSPLGQIDEEKLFF	TGTGCCAGCTCACCACTGGGACAAATCGATGAGGAAAAACTGTTTTTT
TRBJ1-1	TRBD1	TRBV6-5	few	CASRKADRVAEAFF	TGTGCCAGCAGAAAAGCAGACAGGGTAGCTGAAGCTTTCTTT
TRBJ2-6	.	TRBV30	.	CAWSREGGANVLTF	TGTGCCTGGAGTCGAGAGGGGGGGGCCAACGTCCTGACTTTC
TRBJ2-7	.	TRBV28	.	CASIGDYEQYF	TGTGCCAGCATAGGGGACTACGAGCAGTACTTC
TRBJ2-3	.	TRBV5-1	.	CASSSSGMAQDTQYF	TGCGCCAGCAGCTCTTCCGGGATGGCCCAAGATACGCAGTATTTT
TRBJ2-1	.	TRBV6-5	once	CASFRIQGNEQFF	TGTGCCAGCTTTCGGATTCAGGGGAATGAGCAGTTCTTC
TRBJ2-1	.	TRBV6-1	.	CASRMGSSYNEQFF	TGTGCCAGCAGGATGGGGAGCTCCTACAATGAGCAGTTCTTC
TRBJ1-5	.	TRBV7-2	.	CASSSNRDQPQHF	TGTGCCAGCAGCTCTAACAGGGATCAGCCCCAGCATTTT
TRBJ2-7	TRBD2	TRBV27	few	CASSLRPGRGYEQYF	TGTGCCAGCAGTTTGCGTCCAGGGAGGGGATACGAGCAGTACTTC
TRBJ2-3	.	TRBV7-2	.	CASSFRPGADTQYF	TGTGCCAGCAGCTTTCGTCCGGGGGCCGATACGCAGTATTTT
TRBJ2-2	TRBD2	TRBV14	.	CASMASGTRTGELFF	TGTGCCAGCATGGCTAGCGGAACGCGTACCGGGGAGCTGTTTTTT
TRBJ2-1	TRBD2	TRBV5-1	.	CASSLLPSGSSYNEQFF	TGCGCCAGCAGCTTGCTACCTAGCGGGAGTTCCTACAATGAGCAGTTCTTC
TRBJ2-7	.	TRBV5-5	.	CASSRRGDEQYF	TGTGCCAGCAGCCGCAGGGGGGACGAGCAGTACTTC
TRBJ2-5	TRBD2	TRBV4-3	.	CASSLQWLAGEKETQYF	TGCGCCAGCAGCTTACAGTGGCTAGCGGGAGAGAAAGAGACCCAGTACTTC
TRBJ1-2	.	TRBV19	.	CASTTTTYGYTF	TGTGCCAGTACCACAACGACATATGGCTACACCTTC
TRBJ2-3	.	TRBV9	few	CASSPNPTDTQYF	TGTGCCAGCAGCCCCAACCCCACAGATACGCAGTATTTT
TRBJ1-3	.	TRBV7-2	.	CASSLAARVSGNTIYF	TGTGCCAGCAGCTTAGCCGCGCGGGTCTCTGGAAACACCATATATTTT
TRBJ2-5	TRBD2	TRBV29-1	.	CSVRREWETQYF	TGCAGCGTTCGGCGGGAGTGGGAGACCCAGTACTTC
TRBJ1-2	.	TRBV14	.	CASSPGQSHGYTF	TGTGCCAGCAGCCCAGGACAGAGCCATGGCTACACCTTC
TRBJ2-1	TRBD1	TRBV2	once	CASSVNPGQTFSYNEQFF	TGTGCCAGCAGTGTAAATCCGGGACAGACCTTTTCCTACAATGAGCAGTTCTTC
TRBJ2-2	.	TRBV9	.	CASSPGWGGELFF	TGTGCCAGCAGCCCAGGGTGGGGCGGGGAGCTGTTTTTT
TRBJ1-4	TRBD1	TRBV7-8	.	CASSSTGGEGEKLFF	TGTGCCAGCAGCAGTACAGGGGGCGAGGGTGAAAAACTGTTTTTT
TRBJ1-4	TRBD1	TRBV7-8	.	CASSHTPDRGKKLFF	TGTGCCAGCAGTCACACCCCCGACAGGGGGAAAAAACTGTTTTTT
TRBJ2-3	TRBD2	TRBV10-3	.	CAQGPGGPPDTQYF	TGTGCTCAGGGGCCGGGAGGGCCCCCAGATACGCAGTATTTT
TRBJ1-1	TRBD1	TRBV30	.	CAWRAGTGAEAFF	TGTGCCTGGAGAGCCGGGACAGGGGCTGAAGCTTTCTTT
TRBJ2-2	.	TRBV9	.	CASSVEGGTSVVRELFF	TGTGCCAGCAGCGTAGAAGGGGGAACTAGCGTGGTGCGGGAGCTGTTTTTT
TRBJ1-1	.	TRBV2	once	CASSEYRVNTEAFF	TGTGCCAGCAGTGAATATCGGGTAAACACTGAAGCTTTCTTT
TRBJ2-2	.	TRBV7-2	.	CASTTAPRDVNTGELFF	TGTGCCAGCACCACAGCGCCGAGGGATGTGAACACCGGGGAGCTGTTTTTT
TRBJ2-5	.	TRBV9	.	CASNGDGAEETQYF	TGTGCCAGCAATGGCGACGGGGCCGAAGAGACCCAGTACTTC
TRBJ2-1	.	TRBV21-1	.	CASSKAWVGFLNEQFF	TGTGCCAGCAGCAAAGCGTGGGTAGGCTTCTTAAATGAGCAGTTCTTC
TRBJ2-7	TRBD2	TRBV18	.	CASSPPLREGLLREQYF	TGTGCCAGCTCACCACCGTTACGGGAGGGACTCCTACGTGAGCAGTACTTC
TRBJ2-5	.	TRBV18	.	CASSGDLGETQYF	TGTGCCAGCTCCGGGGACTTAGGGGAGACCCAGTACTTC
TRBJ1-1	.	TRBV6-5	.	CASSYRDTEAFF	TGTGCCAGCAGTTACAGGGACACTGAAGCTTTCTTT
TRBJ2-5	TRBD1	TRBV5-6	.	CASSFGQGATETQYF	TGTGCCAGCAGCTTCGGACAGGGGGCGACGGAGACCCAGTACTTC
TRBJ2-7	.	TRBV7-9	.	CASRPGPPLYEQYF	TGTGCCAGCAGGCCGGGACCCCCCCTTTACGAGCAGTACTTC
TRBJ1-2	.	TRBV30	.	CAWSRGGPEGYTF	TGTGCCTGGAGTAGAGGGGGGCCAGAGGGCTACACCTTC